One and the same sample provided the 21 T cell receptor beta chains below, sequenced in a study of beta chain features in type 1 diabetes. Isolated RNA was reverse transcribed in full, so expressed TCRB transcripts were sequenced. Clones were read by immunoSEQ multiplex PCR, and TCRdb kept only the in-frame ones, dropping some. The data show under 300,000 clones, 25% to 30% seen once. Specimen: central memory CD4+ T cells from blood. All receptors derive from a man aged 30 to 45 in good health.

The CDR3 DNA is TGTGCCAGCAGCTCCGGGACACCCTCCTACGAGCAGTACTTC. It specifies CASSSGTPSYEQYF. V and J are TRBV7-2 and TRBJ2-7; the D gene is possibly TRBD1 (6 bases). Trimming took off 4 bases at V and 0 bases at J, with 10 bases between the two ends. The germline CDR1 and CDR2 sequences are SGHTA and FQGNSA. This CDR3 is built from 14 residues.

This chain links TRBV6-6 with TRBJ2-1; 7 bases are shared with TRBD1. The V and J ends lost 5 bases and 6 bases, in that order; junction bases with no gene match: 7. CDR3 length equals 14 residues. Germline CDR1 MNHNY, CDR2 SVGAGI (reference sequence). In nucleotides, the CDR3 is TGTGCCAGCAGTCAACCGGGACAGAGCAATGAGCAGTTCTTC. It codes for CASSQPGQSNEQFF.

In this sample, this clone turned up a few times. The chain recombines TRBV30 with TRBJ1-1; tentative D call: TRBD1 (6 bases). CDR1 is GTSNPN and CDR2 is SVGIG in the germline V gene (reference sequence). This CDR3 has 14 amino acids. The V gene lost 0 bases and the J gene lost 10 bases, with 18 bases spanning the gap. The CDR3 protein is CAWSVQGLGDAAFF. The CDR3 region has the DNA TGTGCCTGGAGTGTACAGGGACTTGGCGATGCAGCTTTCTTT.

This clone was recorded at least ten times. The chain's CDR3 is CASSLGLPRQETQYF. Written as DNA, the CDR3 is TGTGCCAGCAGTTTAGGGCTCCCTAGGCAAGAGACCCAGTACTTC. This rearrangement joins TRBV28 to TRBJ2-5, with D hard to call. Trimming cost V 2 bases and J 2 bases, with 12 bases left between them. The CDR3 is 15 amino acids. CDR1 and CDR2 (germline): MDHEN, SYDVKM.

This clone turned up a few times. This chain joins TRBV12-5 and TRBJ2-5; 9 bases align to TRBD1. V gave up 5 bases and J gave up 9 bases; unmatched junction bases: 13. The CDR3 runs to 15 residues. Germline V gene data show CDR1 as LGHNT and CDR2 as FRNRAP. CDR3 bases: TGTGCTAGTGGTATCGCCGGGACAGGGAATAGGGCCCAGTACTTC. It is translated as CASGIAGTGNRAQYF.

The genes are TRBV7-2 and TRBJ2-1; a weak D match, TRBD2 (5 bases). V lost 6 bases and J 4 bases, leaving 16 bases between the germline ends. CDR1 and CDR2 from the germline V gene are SGHTA and FQGNSA. The length of the CDR3 is 15 residues. CDR3 sequence (DNA): TGTGCCAGCAGTCCACCGGGATATCCATACAATGAGCAGTTCTTC. It is translated as CASSPPGYPYNEQFF.

This rearrangement joins TRBV6-1 to TRBJ2-7; 8 bases fit TRBD2. This CDR3 region has 15 residues. Trimming took 0 bases from V and 4 from J; bases not matched to a gene: 5. Germline V gene data show CDR1 as MNHNS and CDR2 as SASEGT. The CDR3 DNA follows: TGTGCCAGCAGTGAAGCGGGGACTAGTGGATACGAGCAGTACTTC. The encoded protein is CASSEAGTSGYEQYF.

V and J are TRBV18 and TRBJ1-1; D possibly corresponds to TRBD1 (5 bases). Germline CDR1 and CDR2: KGHSH and LQKENI. V lost 3 bases and J lost 5, with 16 bases in between. This CDR3 is 15 amino acids long. CDR3 DNA sequence: TGTGCCAGCTCACCCCAAGGCGGGGCGGGAACTGAAGCTTTCTTT. Residues: CASSPQGGAGTEAFF.

This chain uses TRBV29-1 with TRBJ2-2, with 7 bases lining up with TRBD1. CDR1 is SQVTM and CDR2 is ANQGSEA in the germline V gene. V was clipped by 7 bases and J by 6 bases; unmatched bases: 11. The CDR3 has 14 amino acids. The CDR3 is CSAHATGSAGELFF. The CDR3 nucleotides are TGCAGCGCCCACGCGACAGGGTCGGCCGGGGAGCTGTTTTTT.

V gene TRBV29-1 combines with J gene TRBJ2-5, with 8 bases fitting TRBD1. Germline V gene data show CDR1 as SQVTM and CDR2 as ANQGSEA. The CDR3 sequence is 16 residues long. With V trimmed by 0 bases and J by 9 bases, 15 bases remained unmatched. Here the CDR3 DNA reads TGCAGCGTTGAAGACGGAGGCAGGGGGCGAGCTGAGGCCCAGTACTTC. The encoded protein is CSVEDGGRGRAEAQYF.

V is TRBV7-2 and J is TRBJ1-2; TRBD1 matches 7 bases. The length of the CDR3 is 15 residues. Trimming took 5 bases from V and 6 from J; bases not matched to a gene: 12. Germline V CDR1 and CDR2: SGHTA, FQGNSA. The CDR3 sequence is CASSDGQAVAHGYTF. The CDR3 DNA is TGTGCCAGCAGCGATGGACAGGCGGTAGCCCATGGCTACACCTTC.

This clone has just a few counts. The V and J genes are TRBV5-1 and TRBJ2-1; D call uncertain. CDR3 length equals 15 residues. V was cut by 0 bases and J by 10 bases, with 17 bases left in between. CDR1 and CDR2 from the germline V gene are SGHRS and YFSETQ. CDR3 residues: CASSLAGLEVWEQFF. CDR3 DNA: TGCGCCAGCAGCTTGGCGGGTCTAGAAGTTTGGGAGCAGTTCTTC.

The chain couples TRBV4-3 to TRBJ2-5, with D hard to call. The CDR3 runs 14 residues. The V gene's germline CDR1 is LGHNA and CDR2 YSLEER. V lost 2 bases and J lost 5, with 12 bases in between. CDR3 in amino acids: CASSQRLGSETQYF. CDR3 nucleotide sequence: TGCGCCAGCAGCCAAAGGCTGGGGTCCGAGACCCAGTACTTC.

The chain employs TRBV11-2 and TRBJ2-2; D possibly corresponds to TRBD2 (6 bases). This CDR3 contains 14 residues. Germline CDR1 and CDR2: SGHAT and FQNNGV. Trimming took off 5 bases at V and 3 bases at J, with 10 bases between the two ends. The CDR3 region has the DNA TGTGCCAGCAGCCCCTGGGGGGACACCGGGGAGCTGTTTTTT. Protein sequence: CASSPWGDTGELFF. Variable domain in full (rest from reference TRBV11-2 and TRBJ2-2): EAGVAQSPRYKIIEKRQSVAFWCNPISGHATLYWYQQILGQGPKLLIQFQNNGVVDDSQLPKDRFSAERLKGVDSTLKIQPAKLEDSAVYLCASSPWGDTGELFFGEGSRLTVL.

This clone has a handful of counts. CDR3 DNA: TGCGCCAGCAGCAACTCTGGTCAGGGAGGCCACGAGCAGTACTTC. Translating it yields CASSNSGQGGHEQYF. The chain is built from TRBV5-1 and TRBJ2-7, with D possibly TRBD2 on 6 matching bases. Trimming removed 4 bases at V and 5 bases at J, with 19 bases between. Germline values: CDR1 SGHRS, CDR2 YFSETQ. The CDR3 has 15 amino acids. Full variable domain (outside the CDR3, taken from reference TRBV5-1 and TRBJ2-7): KAGVTQTPRYLIKTRGQQVTLSCSPISGHRSVSWYQQTPGQGLQFLFEYFSETQRNKGNFPGRFSGRQFSNSRSEMNVSTLELGDSALYLCASSNSGQGGHEQYFGPGTRLTVT.

The rearrangement uses TRBV25-1 and TRBJ2-3, with TRBD2 matching over 7 bases. The V segment lost 4 bases and the J segment 7 bases; nucleotides outside the gene matches: 5. The CDR3 extends over 13 amino acids. The germline V gene encodes CDR1 MGHDK and CDR2 SYGVNS. The DNA for the CDR3 is TGTGCCAGCAGTGTTGGACTAGGCAATACGCAGTATTTT. Protein sequence: CASSVGLGNTQYF.

The rearrangement uses TRBV6-6 and TRBJ2-5; 11 positions agree with TRBD2. The germline CDR1 and CDR2 sequences are MNHNY and SVGAGI (reference sequence). V was clipped by 4 bases and J by 4 bases; unmatched bases: 5. This CDR3 comprises 15 residues. The CDR3 region is CASSLRGLAGETQYF. The CDR3 DNA sequence: TGTGCCAGCAGTTTGCGAGGACTAGCGGGAGAGACCCAGTACTTC.

This clone was picked up a small number of times. The CDR3 protein is CASKGQLQETQYF. The CDR3 region has the DNA TGTGCCAGCAAGGGACAGCTCCAAGAGACCCAGTACTTC. The rearrangement links TRBV5-4 to TRBJ2-5; 7 positions match TRBD1. CDR1 SGHNT and CDR2 YYREEE come from the germline V gene (reference sequence). CDR3 length: 13 amino acids. J gave up 1 base and V 6 bases, and 3 bases lay outside the gene matches.

This chain links TRBV28 with TRBJ2-1, with unresolved D. Germline assignment: CDR1 MDHEN and CDR2 SYDVKM. Deletions cut 1 base from V and 15 bases from J, with 10 bases between. The length of the CDR3 is 11 residues. CDR3 region: CASSLYQRTFF. The CDR3 DNA reads as TGTGCCAGCAGTTTATACCAACGTACGTTCTTC.

The V call is TRBV7-7, the J call TRBJ2-5; 7 bases fit TRBD1. The CDR3 loop spans 15 amino acids. V lost 6 bases to trimming and J lost 3 bases; unmatched junction nucleotides: 10. CDR1 and CDR2 from the germline V gene are SSHAT and FNYEAQ (reference sequence). CDR3 residues: CASSRSGTAKETQYF. Here the CDR3 DNA reads TGTGCCAGCAGTCGTTCCGGGACAGCCAAAGAGACCCAGTACTTC.

This clone was counted once. The V and J genes are TRBV18 and TRBJ2-7, with D perhaps TRBD2 (6 bases). V lost 3 bases and J lost 7, with 19 bases in between. Germline V gene data show CDR1 as KGHSH and CDR2 as LQKENI. The CDR3 contains 15 residues. Written as DNA, the CDR3 is TGTGCCAGCTCACCCTCGGCGGGGCAACTGCGGGAGCAGTACTTC. This encodes CASSPSAGQLREQYF.